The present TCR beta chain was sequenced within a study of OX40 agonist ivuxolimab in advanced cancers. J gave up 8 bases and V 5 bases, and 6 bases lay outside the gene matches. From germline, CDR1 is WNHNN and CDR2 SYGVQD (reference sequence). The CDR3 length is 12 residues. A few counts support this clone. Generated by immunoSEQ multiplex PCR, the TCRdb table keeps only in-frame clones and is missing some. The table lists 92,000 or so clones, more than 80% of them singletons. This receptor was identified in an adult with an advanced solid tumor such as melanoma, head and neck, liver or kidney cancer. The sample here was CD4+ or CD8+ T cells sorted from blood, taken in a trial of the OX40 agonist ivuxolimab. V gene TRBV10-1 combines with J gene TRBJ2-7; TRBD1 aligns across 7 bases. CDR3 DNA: TGCGCCAGCAGTCAGGACAGGAGTCAGCAGTACTTC. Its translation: CASSQDRSQQYF.